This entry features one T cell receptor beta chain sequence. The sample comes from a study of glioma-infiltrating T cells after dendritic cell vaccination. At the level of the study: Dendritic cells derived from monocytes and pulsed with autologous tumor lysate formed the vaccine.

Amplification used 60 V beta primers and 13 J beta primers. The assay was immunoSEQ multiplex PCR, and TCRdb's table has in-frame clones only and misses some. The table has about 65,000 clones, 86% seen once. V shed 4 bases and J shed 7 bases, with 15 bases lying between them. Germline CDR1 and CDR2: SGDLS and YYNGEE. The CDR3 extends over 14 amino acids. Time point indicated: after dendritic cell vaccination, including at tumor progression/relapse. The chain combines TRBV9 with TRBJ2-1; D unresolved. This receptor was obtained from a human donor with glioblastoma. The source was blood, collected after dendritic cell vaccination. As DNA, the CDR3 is TGTGCCAGCAGCTCATACGATGCGGTGAATGAGCAGTTCTTC. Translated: CASSSYDAVNEQFF.